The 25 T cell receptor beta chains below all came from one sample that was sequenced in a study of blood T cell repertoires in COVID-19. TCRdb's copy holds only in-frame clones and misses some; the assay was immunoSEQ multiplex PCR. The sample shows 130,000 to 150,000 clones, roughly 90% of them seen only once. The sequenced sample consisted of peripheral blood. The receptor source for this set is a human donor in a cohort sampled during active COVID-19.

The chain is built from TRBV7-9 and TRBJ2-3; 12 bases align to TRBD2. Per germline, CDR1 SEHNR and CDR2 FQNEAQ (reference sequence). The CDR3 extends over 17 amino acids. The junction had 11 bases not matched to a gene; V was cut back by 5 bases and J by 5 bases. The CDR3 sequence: CASSASPSGGARDTQYF. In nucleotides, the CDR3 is TGTGCCAGCAGCGCCTCCCCTAGCGGGGGGGCCCGAGATACGCAGTATTTT.

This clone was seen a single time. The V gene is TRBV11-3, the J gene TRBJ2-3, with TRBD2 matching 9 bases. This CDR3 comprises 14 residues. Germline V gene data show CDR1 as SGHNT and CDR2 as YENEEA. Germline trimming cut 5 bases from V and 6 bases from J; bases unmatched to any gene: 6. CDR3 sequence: CASSPSGGPDTQYF. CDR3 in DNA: TGTGCCAGCAGCCCCAGCGGGGGGCCGGATACGCAGTATTTT.

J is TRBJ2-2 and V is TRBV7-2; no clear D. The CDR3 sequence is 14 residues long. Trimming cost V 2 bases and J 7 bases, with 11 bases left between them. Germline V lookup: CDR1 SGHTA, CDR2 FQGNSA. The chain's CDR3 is CASSLKRSGGELFF. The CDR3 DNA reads TGTGCCAGCAGCTTAAAAAGATCCGGCGGGGAGCTGTTTTTT.

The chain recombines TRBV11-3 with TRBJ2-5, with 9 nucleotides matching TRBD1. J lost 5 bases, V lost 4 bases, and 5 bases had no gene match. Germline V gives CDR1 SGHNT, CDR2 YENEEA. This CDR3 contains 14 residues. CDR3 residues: CASSSGQGQETQYF. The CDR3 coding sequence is TGTGCCAGCAGCTCGGGACAGGGTCAGGAGACCCAGTACTTC.

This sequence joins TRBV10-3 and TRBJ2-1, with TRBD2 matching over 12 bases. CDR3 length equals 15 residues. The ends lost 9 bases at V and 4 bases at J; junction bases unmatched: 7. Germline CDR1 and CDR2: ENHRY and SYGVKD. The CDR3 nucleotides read TGTGCCATAAGGGCTAGCGGGGGGGAATACAATGAGCAGTTCTTC. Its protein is CAIRASGGEYNEQFF.

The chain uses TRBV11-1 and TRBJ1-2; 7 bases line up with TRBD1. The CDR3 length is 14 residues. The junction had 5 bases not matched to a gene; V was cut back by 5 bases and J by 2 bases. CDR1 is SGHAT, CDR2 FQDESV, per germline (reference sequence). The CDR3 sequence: CASSPDRVNYGYTF. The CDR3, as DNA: TGTGCCAGCAGCCCAGACAGGGTAAACTATGGCTACACCTTC.

The CDR3 DNA reads as TGTGCCAGCAGACCCAACAGCGGGGGGGTATACGAGCAGTTCTTC. It translates to CASRPNSGGVYEQFF. V usage is TRBV2 and J usage is TRBJ2-1, with 10 nucleotides matching TRBD2. Losses at the gene ends were 6 bases for V and 10 bases for J; bases not matched to a gene: 12. There are 15 residues in the CDR3. Per germline, CDR1 SNHLY and CDR2 FYNNEI.

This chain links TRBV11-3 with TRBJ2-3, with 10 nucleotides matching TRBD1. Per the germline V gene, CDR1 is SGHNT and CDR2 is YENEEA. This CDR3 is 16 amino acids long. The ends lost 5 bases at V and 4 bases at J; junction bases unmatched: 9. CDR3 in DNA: TGTGCCAGCAGCGCGGGACAGGGGAGCCCATCAGATACGCAGTATTTT. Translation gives CASSAGQGSPSDTQYF.

CDR3 region: CASRNRDRGTDTQYF. CDR3 coding DNA: TGTGCCAGCAGGAACAGGGACAGGGGGACAGATACGCAGTATTTT. The rearrangement joins TRBV7-9 to TRBJ2-3; TRBD1 matches at 11 bases. Per germline, CDR1 SEHNR and CDR2 FQNEAQ (reference sequence). V was pared by 6 bases and J by 3 bases, with 5 bases of the junction left unmatched. The CDR3 runs 15 residues.

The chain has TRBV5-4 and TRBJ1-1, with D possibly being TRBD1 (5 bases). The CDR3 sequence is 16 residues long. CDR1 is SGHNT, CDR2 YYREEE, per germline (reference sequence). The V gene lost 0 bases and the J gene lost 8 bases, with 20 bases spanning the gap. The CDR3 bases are TGTGCCAGCAGCTTGGGGGCTGGGGCAGGGCGTGAGGAAGCTTTCTTT. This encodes CASSLGAGAGREEAFF.

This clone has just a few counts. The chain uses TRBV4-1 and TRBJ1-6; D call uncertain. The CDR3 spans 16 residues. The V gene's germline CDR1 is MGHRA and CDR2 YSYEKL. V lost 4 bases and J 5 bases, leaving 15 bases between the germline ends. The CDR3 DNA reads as TGCGCCAGCAGCCCGGCGGGTATAGGGAATAATTCACCCCTCCACTTT. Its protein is CASSPAGIGNNSPLHF.

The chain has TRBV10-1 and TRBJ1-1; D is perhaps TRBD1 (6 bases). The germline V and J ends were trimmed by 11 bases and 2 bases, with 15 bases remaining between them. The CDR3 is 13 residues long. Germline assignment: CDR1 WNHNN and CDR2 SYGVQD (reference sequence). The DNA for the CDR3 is TGCGCCCAAACAGGGAGGGGAAACACTGAAGCTTTCTTT. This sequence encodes CAQTGRGNTEAFF.

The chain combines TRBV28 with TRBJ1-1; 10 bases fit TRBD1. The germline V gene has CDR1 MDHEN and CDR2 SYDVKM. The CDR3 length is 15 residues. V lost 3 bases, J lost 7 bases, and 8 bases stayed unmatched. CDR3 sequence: CASSLVRDRGYEAFF. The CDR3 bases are TGTGCCAGCAGTTTGGTAAGGGACAGGGGATATGAAGCTTTCTTT.

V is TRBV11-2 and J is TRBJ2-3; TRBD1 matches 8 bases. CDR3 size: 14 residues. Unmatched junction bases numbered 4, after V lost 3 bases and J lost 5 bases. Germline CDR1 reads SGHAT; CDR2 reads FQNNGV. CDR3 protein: CASSLDRVGDTQYF. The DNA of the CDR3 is TGTGCCAGCAGCTTGGACAGGGTAGGAGATACGCAGTATTTT.

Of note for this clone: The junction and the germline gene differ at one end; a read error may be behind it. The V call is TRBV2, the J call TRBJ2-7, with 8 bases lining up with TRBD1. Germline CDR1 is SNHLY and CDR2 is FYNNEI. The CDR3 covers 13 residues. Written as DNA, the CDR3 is TGTGCCGGCAGGCAACAGGGGGTATACGAGCAGTACTTC. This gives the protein CAGRQQGVYEQYF.

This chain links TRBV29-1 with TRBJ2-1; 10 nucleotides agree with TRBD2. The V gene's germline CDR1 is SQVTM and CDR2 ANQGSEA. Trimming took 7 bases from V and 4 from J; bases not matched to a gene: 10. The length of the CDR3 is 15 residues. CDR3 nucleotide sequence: TGCAGCGCCCTGCTACTAGCGGGGTCGTACAATGAGCAGTTCTTC. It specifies CSALLLAGSYNEQFF.

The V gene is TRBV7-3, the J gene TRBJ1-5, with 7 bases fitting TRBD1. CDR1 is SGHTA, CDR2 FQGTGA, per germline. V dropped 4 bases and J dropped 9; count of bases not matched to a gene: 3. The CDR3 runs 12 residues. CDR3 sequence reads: CASSSQGGPQHF. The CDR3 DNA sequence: TGTGCCAGCAGCTCCCAGGGGGGGCCCCAGCATTTT.

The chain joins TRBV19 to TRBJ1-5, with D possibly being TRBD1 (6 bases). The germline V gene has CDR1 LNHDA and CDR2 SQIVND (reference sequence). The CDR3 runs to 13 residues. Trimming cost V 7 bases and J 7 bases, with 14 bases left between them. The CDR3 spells CASTWSGEQPQHF. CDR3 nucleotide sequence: TGTGCCAGTACCTGGTCAGGGGAGCAGCCCCAGCATTTT.

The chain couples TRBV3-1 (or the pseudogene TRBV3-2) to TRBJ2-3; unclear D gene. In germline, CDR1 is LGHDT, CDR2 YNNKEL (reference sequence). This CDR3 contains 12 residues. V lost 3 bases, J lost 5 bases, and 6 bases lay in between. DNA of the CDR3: TGTGCCAGCAGCCATTTATTAGATACGCAGTATTTT. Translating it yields CASSHLLDTQYF.

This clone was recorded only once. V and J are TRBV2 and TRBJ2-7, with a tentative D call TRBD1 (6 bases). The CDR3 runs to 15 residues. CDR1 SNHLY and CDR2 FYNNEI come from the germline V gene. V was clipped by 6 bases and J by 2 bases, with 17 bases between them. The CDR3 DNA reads TGTGCCAGCAGAGGGAGAGCCCGGGACACCTACGAGCAGTACTTC. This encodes CASRGRARDTYEQYF. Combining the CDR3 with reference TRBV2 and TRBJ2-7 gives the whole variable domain EPEVTQTPSHQVTQMGQEVILRCVPISNHLYFYWYRQILGQKVEFLVSFYNNEISEKSEIFDDQFSVERPDGSNFTLKIRSTKLEDSAMYFCASRGRARDTYEQYFGPGTRLTVT.

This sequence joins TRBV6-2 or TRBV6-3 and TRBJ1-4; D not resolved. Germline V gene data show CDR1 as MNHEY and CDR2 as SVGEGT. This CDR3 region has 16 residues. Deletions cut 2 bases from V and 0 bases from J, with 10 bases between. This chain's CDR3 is CASSYPLGATNEKLFF. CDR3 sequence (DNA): TGTGCCAGCAGTTACCCGCTCGGGGCAACTAATGAAAAACTGTTTTTT.

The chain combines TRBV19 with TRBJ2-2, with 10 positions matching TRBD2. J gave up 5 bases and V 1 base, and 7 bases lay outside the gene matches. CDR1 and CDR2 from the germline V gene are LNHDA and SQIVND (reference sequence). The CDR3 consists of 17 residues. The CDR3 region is CASSIVSGGSLTGELFF. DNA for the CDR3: TGTGCCAGTAGTATAGTTAGCGGGGGGTCTTTAACCGGGGAGCTGTTTTTT.

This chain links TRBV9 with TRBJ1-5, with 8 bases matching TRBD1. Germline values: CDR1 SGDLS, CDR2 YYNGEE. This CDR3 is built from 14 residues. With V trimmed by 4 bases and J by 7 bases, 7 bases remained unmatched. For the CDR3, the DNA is TGTGCCAGCAGCAAGTCAGGGGGCGGGCAGCCCCAGCATTTT. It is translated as CASSKSGGGQPQHF.

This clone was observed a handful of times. The CDR3 here is CAWRTQGAPNYGYTF. As DNA, the CDR3 is TGTGCCTGGAGGACACAGGGGGCCCCTAACTATGGCTACACCTTC. The genes are TRBV30 and TRBJ1-2, with 9 positions matching TRBD1. Germline V gene lookup returns CDR1 GTSNPN and CDR2 SVGIG (reference sequence). Trimming at V came to 3 bases and at J to 0 bases, leaving 5 bases not matched to a gene. The CDR3 sequence is 15 residues long.

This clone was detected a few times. The CDR3 nucleotides read TGTGCCAGCAGTTTAGACAGGGTCCACGAGCAGTACTTC. Protein: CASSLDRVHEQYF. The chain carries TRBV27 and TRBJ2-7; 7 nucleotides match TRBD1. Trimming cost V 2 bases and J 5 bases; bases outside gene matches: 3. This CDR3 has 13 residues. In germline, CDR1 is MNHEY, CDR2 SMNVEV (reference sequence).